This T cell receptor beta chain was found in a study of blood T cell repertoires in COVID-19. Across the whole study: The study drew acute and convalescent COVID-19 samples from the United States, Italy and Spain.

Recruitment covered under 25 US areas and drew participants whose ages spanned roughly 18 to 100 years. Each participant's cohort was designated according to participant-reported clinical history. During the 2 weeks before they entered the study, exposed participants had met someone with a PCR-confirmed or clinician-diagnosed COVID-19 case. Repertoires were generated with immunoSEQ multiplex PCR, while TCRdb's copy carries only in-frame clones and drops some. The sample includes a few hundred thousand clones, around nine tenths seen only once; the top ten take about 4%. The sample holds a few counts of this clone. Germline V lookup: CDR1 LNHNV, CDR2 YYDKDF (reference sequence). This CDR3 comprises 15 residues. The V and J ends lost 0 bases and 6 bases, in that order; junction bases with no gene match: 7.

The sample consisted of PBMCs or T cells enriched from blood (not recorded which). The chain carries TRBV15 and TRBJ1-2, with TRBD1 identical over 7 bases. The clonotype was recovered from a woman in her 30s who had been exposed to COVID-19. The CDR3 loop is CATSRERGREDGYTF. The CDR3 DNA reads TGTGCCACCAGCAGAGAAAGGGGGCGGGAGGATGGCTACACCTTC.